This T cell receptor beta chain was documented in a study of control samples from healthy donors and cancer patients. Profiling relied on immunoSEQ multiplex PCR, and the TCRdb table lists in-frame clones only, not all of them. The table shows 150,000 or so clones, with 80% to 95% occurring only once. V was cut by 4 bases and J by 3 bases, with 14 bases left in between. Per germline, CDR1 SGHRS and CDR2 YFSETQ. The CDR3 sequence is 14 residues long. Sequenced input: blood. This chain links TRBV5-1 with TRBJ2-7; maybe TRBD2 (6 bases). The receptor's source is a man younger than 35 in good health. CDR3 sequence: CASSRGLPGYEQYF. The CDR3 coding sequence is TGCGCCAGCAGCCGAGGACTACCGGGCTACGAGCAGTACTTC. Filled out from reference TRBV5-1 and TRBJ2-7, the complete variable domain reads KAGVTQTPRYLIKTRGQQVTLSCSPISGHRSVSWYQQTPGQGLQFLFEYFSETQRNKGNFPGRFSGRQFSNSRSEMNVSTLELGDSALYLCASSRGLPGYEQYFGPGTRLTVT.